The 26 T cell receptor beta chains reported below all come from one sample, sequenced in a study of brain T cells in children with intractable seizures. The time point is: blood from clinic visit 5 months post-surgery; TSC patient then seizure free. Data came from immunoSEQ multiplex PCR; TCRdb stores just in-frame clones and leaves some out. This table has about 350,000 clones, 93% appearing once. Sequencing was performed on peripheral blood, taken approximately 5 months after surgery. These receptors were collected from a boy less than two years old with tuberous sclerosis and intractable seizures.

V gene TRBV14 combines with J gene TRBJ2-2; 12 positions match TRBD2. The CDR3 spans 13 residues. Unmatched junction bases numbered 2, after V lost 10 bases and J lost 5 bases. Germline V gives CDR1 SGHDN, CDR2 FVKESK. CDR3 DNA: TGTGCCACCGGGACTAGCGGGACCGGGGAGCTGTTTTTT. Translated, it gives CATGTSGTGELFF.

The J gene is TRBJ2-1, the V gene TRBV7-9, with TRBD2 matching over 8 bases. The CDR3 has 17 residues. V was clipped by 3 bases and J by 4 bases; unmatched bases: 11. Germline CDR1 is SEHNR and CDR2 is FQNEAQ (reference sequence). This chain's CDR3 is CASSLLGGGTTYNEQFF. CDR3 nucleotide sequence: TGTGCCAGCAGCTTGTTAGGCGGGGGGACTACTTACAATGAGCAGTTCTTC.

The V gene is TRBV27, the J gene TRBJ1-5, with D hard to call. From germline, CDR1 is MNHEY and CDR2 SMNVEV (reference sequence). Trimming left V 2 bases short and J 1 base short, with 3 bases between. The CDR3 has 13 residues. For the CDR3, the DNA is TGTGCCAGCAGTTTAGAAAGCAATCAGCCCCAGCATTTT. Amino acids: CASSLESNQPQHF.

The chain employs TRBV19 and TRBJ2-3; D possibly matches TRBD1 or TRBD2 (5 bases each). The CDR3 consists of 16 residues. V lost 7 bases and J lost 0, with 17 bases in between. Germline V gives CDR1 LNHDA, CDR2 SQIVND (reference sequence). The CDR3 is CASTSRDLSSTDTQYF. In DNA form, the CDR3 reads TGTGCCAGTACCTCCCGGGACCTCTCTAGCACAGATACGCAGTATTTT.

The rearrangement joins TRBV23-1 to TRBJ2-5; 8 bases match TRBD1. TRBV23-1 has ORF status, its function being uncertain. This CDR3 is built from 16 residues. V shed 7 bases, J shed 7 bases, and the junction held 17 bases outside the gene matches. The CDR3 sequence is CASIPSRTGWGVTQYF. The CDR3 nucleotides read TGCGCCAGCATCCCTTCACGGACAGGGTGGGGGGTGACCCAGTACTTC.

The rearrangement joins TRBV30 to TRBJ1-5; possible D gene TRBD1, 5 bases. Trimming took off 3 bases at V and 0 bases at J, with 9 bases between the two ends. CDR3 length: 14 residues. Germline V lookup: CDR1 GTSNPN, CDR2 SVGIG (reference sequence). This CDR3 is CAWSETDSNQPQHF. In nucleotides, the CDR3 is TGTGCCTGGAGCGAGACAGATAGCAATCAGCCCCAGCATTTT. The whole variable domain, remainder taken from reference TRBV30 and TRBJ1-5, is SQTIHQWPATLVQPVGSPLSLECTVEGTSNPNLYWYRQAAGRGLQLLFYSVGIGQISSEVPQNLSASRPQDRQFILSSKKLLLSDSGFYLCAWSETDSNQPQHFGDGTRLSIL.

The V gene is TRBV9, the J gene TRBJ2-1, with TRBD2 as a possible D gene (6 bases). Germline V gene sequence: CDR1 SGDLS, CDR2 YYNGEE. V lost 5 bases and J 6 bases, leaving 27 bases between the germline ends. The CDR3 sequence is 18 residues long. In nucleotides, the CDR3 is TGTGCCAGCAGTCGGACTAACACGAGGTTAGACCGTTCCAATGAGCAGTTCTTC. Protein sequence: CASSRTNTRLDRSNEQFF.

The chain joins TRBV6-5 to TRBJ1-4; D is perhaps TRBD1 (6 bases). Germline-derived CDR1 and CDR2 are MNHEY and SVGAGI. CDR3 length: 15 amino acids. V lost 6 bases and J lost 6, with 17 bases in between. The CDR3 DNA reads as TGTGCCAGCAGACCGGATGGGGGCGCCTATGAAAAACTGTTTTTT. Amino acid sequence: CASRPDGGAYEKLFF.

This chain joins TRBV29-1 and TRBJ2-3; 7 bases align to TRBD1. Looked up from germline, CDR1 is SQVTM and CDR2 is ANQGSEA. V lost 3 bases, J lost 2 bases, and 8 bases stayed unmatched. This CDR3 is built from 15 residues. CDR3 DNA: TGCAGCGTTGACCCTAGGGGGCGGAACACAGATACGCAGTATTTT. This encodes CSVDPRGRNTDTQYF.

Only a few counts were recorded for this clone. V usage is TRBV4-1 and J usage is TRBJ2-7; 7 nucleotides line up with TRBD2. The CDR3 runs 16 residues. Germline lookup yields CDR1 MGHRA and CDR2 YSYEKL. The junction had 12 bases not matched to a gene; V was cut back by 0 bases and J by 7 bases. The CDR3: CASSQDRSAGEEEQYF. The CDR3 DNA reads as TGCGCCAGCAGCCAAGATAGATCCGCGGGAGAGGAAGAGCAGTACTTC.

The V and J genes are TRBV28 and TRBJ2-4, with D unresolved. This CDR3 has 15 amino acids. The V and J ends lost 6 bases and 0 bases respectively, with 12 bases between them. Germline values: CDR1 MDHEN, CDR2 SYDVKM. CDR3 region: CASRLAERAKNIQYF. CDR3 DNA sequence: TGTGCCAGCAGGCTTGCGGAAAGAGCCAAAAACATTCAGTACTTC.

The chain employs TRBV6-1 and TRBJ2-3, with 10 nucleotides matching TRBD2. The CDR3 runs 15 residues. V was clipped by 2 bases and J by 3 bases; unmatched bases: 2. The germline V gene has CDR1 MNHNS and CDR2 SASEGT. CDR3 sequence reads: CASSELAGVTDTQYF. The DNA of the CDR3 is TGTGCCAGCAGTGAACTAGCGGGAGTAACAGATACGCAGTATTTT.

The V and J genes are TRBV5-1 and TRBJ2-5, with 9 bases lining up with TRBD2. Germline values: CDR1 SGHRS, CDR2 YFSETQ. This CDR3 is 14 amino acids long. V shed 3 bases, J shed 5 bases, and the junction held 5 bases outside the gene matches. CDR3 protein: CASSSGLARETQYF. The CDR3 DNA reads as TGCGCCAGCAGCTCTGGACTAGCGAGGGAGACCCAGTACTTC.

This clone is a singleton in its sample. The CDR3 DNA follows: TGTGCCACCAGCAGAGATCGGAGGGCCTATGGCTACACCTTC. Amino acid sequence: CATSRDRRAYGYTF. This sequence joins TRBV15 and TRBJ1-2; D gene uncertain. This CDR3 has 14 residues. Germline V CDR1 and CDR2: LNHNV, YYDKDF (reference sequence). V lost 0 bases and J 4 bases, leaving 9 bases between the germline ends.

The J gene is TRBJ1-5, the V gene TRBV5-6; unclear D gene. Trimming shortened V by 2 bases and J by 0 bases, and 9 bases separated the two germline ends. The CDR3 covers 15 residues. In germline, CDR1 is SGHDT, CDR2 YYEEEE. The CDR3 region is CASSLGSVSNQPQHF. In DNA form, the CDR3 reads TGTGCCAGCAGCTTAGGCAGCGTTAGCAATCAGCCCCAGCATTTT.

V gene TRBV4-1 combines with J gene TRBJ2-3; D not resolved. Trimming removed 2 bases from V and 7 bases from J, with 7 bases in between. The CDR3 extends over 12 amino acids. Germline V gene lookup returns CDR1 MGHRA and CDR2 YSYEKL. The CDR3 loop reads CASSQNSNTQYF. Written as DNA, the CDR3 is TGCGCCAGCAGCCAAAACTCGAATACGCAGTATTTT.

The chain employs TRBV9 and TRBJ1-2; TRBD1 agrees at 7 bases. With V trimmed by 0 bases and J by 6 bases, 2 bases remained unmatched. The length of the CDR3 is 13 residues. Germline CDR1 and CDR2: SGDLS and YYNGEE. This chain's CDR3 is CASSVETGDGYTF. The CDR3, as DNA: TGTGCCAGCAGCGTAGAAACAGGGGATGGCTACACCTTC. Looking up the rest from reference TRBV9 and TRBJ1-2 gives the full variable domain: DSGVTQTPKHLITATGQRVTLRCSPRSGDLSVYWYQQSLDQGLQFLIQYYNGEERAKGNILERFSAQQFPDLHSELNLSSLELGDSALYFCASSVETGDGYTFGSGTRLTVV.

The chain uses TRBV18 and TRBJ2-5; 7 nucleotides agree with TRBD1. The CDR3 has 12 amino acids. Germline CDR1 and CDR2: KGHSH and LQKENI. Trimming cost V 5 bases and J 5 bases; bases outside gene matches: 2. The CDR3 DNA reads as TGTGCCAGCTCATACAGGGGCGAGACCCAGTACTTC. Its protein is CASSYRGETQYF.

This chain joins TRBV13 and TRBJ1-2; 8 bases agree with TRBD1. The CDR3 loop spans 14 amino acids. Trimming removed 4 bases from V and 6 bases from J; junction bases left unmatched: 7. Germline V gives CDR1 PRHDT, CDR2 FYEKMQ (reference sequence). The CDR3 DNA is TGTGCCAGCAGCTGGCTGGACAGGGAGAATGGCTACACCTTC. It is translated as CASSWLDRENGYTF.

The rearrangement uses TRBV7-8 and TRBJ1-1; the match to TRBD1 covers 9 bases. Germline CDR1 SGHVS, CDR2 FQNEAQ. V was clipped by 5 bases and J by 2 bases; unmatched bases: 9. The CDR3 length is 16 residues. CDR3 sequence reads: CASSRTGATINTEAFF. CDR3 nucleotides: TGTGCCAGCAGCCGGACAGGGGCCACTATAAACACTGAAGCTTTCTTT.

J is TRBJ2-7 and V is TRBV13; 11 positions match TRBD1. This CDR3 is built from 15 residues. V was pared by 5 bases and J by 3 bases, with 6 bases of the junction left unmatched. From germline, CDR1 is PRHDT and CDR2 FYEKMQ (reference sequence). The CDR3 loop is CASSAAGTGGYEQYF. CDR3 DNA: TGTGCCAGCAGCGCCGCCGGGACAGGGGGCTACGAGCAGTACTTC.

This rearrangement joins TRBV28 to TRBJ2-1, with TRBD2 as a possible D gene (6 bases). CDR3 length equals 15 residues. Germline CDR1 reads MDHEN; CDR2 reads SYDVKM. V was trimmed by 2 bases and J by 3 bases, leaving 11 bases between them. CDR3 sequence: CASSLMGGNYNEQFF. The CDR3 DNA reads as TGTGCCAGCAGTTTAATGGGCGGGAACTACAATGAGCAGTTCTTC.

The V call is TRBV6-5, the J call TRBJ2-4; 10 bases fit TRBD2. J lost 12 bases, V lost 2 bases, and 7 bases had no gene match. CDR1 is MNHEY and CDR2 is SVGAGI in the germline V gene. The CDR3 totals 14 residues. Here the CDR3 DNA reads TGTGCCAGCAGTTACACAACTAGCGGGACCGCTCAGTACTTC. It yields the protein CASSYTTSGTAQYF.

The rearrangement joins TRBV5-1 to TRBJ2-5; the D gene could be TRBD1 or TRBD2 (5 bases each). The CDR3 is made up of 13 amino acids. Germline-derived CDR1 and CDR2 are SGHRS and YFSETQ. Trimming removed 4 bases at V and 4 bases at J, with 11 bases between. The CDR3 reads CASSESGGETQYF. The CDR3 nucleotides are TGCGCCAGCAGCGAGAGTGGGGGAGAGACCCAGTACTTC. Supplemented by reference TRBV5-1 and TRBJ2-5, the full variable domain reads KAGVTQTPRYLIKTRGQQVTLSCSPISGHRSVSWYQQTPGQGLQFLFEYFSETQRNKGNFPGRFSGRQFSNSRSEMNVSTLELGDSALYLCASSESGGETQYFGPGTRLLVL.

The CDR3 is CASLVELRGQETQYF. The CDR3 DNA is TGTGCCAGCCTCGTTGAGTTGCGGGGTCAAGAGACCCAGTACTTC. V usage is TRBV5-6 and J usage is TRBJ2-5, with a possible D match to TRBD2 (6 bases). Germline V CDR1 and CDR2: SGHDT, YYEEEE. The CDR3 has 15 residues. Trimming took off 7 bases at V and 2 bases at J, with 18 bases between the two ends.

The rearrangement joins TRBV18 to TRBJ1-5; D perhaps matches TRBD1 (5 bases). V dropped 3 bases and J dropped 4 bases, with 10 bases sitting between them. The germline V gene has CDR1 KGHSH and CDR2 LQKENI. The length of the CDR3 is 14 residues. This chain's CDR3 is CASSPVGGNQPQHF. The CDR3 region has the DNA TGTGCCAGCTCACCGGTTGGGGGGAATCAGCCCCAGCATTTT.